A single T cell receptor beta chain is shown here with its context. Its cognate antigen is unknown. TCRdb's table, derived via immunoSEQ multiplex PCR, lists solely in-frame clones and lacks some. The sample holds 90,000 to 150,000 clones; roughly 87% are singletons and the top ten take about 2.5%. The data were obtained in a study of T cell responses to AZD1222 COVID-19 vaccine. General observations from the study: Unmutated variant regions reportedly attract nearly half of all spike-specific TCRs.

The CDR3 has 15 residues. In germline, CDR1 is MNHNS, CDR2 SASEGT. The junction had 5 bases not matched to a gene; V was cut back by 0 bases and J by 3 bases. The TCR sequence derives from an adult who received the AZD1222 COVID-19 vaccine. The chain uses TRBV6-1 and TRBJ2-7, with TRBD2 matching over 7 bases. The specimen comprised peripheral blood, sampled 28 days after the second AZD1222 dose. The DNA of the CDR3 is TGTGCCAGCAGTGAAGCGCCGGGAGGCCTCTACGAGCAGTACTTC. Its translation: CASSEAPGGLYEQYF.